Below, 21 T cell receptor beta chains from the same sample are listed, as sequenced in a study of Ad26.COV2.S vaccination and SARS-CoV-2 variants. Here immunoSEQ multiplex PCR was the method, and the copy in TCRdb shows in-frame clones only, minus some. This sample yields roughly 320,000 clones, of which around 90% are seen a single time; around 3.7% belongs to the top ten. The treatment denotes: around 19 received Ad26.COV2.S at low or high dose, single or two shots; several received placebo; per-sample allocation not given. The study sampled participants on day 63 after the first vaccine or placebo injection. The source was peripheral blood, collected in a trial of Ad26.COV2.S vaccine versus placebo. These receptors were taken from a person aged 18 to 59 who received the Ad26.COV2.S COVID-19 vaccine or a placebo.

The genes are TRBV12-3 or TRBV12-4 and TRBJ2-5; D is undetermined. The CDR3 is 12 amino acids. The ends were cut back, 7 bases at V and 5 bases at J, with 11 bases in the middle. Here the CDR3 reads CASTARRETQYF. CDR3 nucleotides: TGTGCCAGCACCGCAAGACGGGAGACCCAGTACTTC.

The rearrangement joins TRBV12-3 or TRBV12-4 to TRBJ1-1, with D uncertain. CDR3 length: 12 amino acids. The V and J ends lost 6 bases and 0 bases respectively, with 5 bases between them. The CDR3 region is CASRLLNTEAFF. DNA of the CDR3: TGTGCCAGCAGACTCTTGAACACTGAAGCTTTCTTT.

A word on this clone: This CDR3 is also generated by other DNA sequences in the sample. The V gene is TRBV5-1, the J gene TRBJ2-1, with 11 positions matching TRBD2. With 3 bases clipped from V and 5 bases from J, the junction kept 4 bases outside the gene matches. Germline assignment: CDR1 SGHRS and CDR2 YFSETQ. This CDR3 contains 15 residues. The CDR3: CASSSIAGGDNEQFF. The CDR3 nucleotides are TGCGCCAGCAGCTCCATAGCGGGGGGGGACAATGAGCAGTTCTTC.

The chain has TRBV6-5 and TRBJ2-3; 7 positions match TRBD2. The CDR3 length is 15 residues. Germline lookup yields CDR1 MNHEY and CDR2 SVGAGI. Germline trimming cut 3 bases from V and 5 bases from J; bases unmatched to any gene: 8. The CDR3 DNA follows: TGTGCCAGCAGTTATACGGGGGGTACTGGAGATACGCAGTATTTT. Residues: CASSYTGGTGDTQYF.

V is TRBV6-5 and J is TRBJ2-5, with D perhaps assigned TRBD1 or TRBD2 (5 bases each). The germline CDR1 and CDR2 sequences are MNHEY and SVGAGI. This CDR3 has 14 residues. Deletions cut 6 bases from V and 7 bases from J, with 18 bases between. The CDR3 region has the DNA TGTGCCAGCAGACAGGCGTTCCGGGGATTGACCCAGTACTTC. This gives the protein CASRQAFRGLTQYF.

This rearrangement joins TRBV2 to TRBJ2-7; a weak D match, TRBD2 (7 bases). The CDR3 has 13 residues. From germline, CDR1 is SNHLY and CDR2 FYNNEI. V lost 10 bases, J lost 6 bases, and 19 bases lay in between. The CDR3 protein is CATSRGGKIEQYF. The CDR3 DNA reads TGTGCCACCTCGAGGGGGGGCAAGATCGAGCAGTACTTC. Looking up the rest from reference TRBV2 and TRBJ2-7 gives the full variable domain: EPEVTQTPSHQVTQMGQEVILRCVPISNHLYFYWYRQILGQKVEFLVSFYNNEISEKSEIFDDQFSVERPDGSNFTLKIRSTKLEDSAMYFCATSRGGKIEQYFGPGTRLTVT.

The chain links TRBV27 to TRBJ2-7; TRBD1 aligns across 7 bases. V shed 5 bases, J shed 2 bases, and the junction held 3 bases outside the gene matches. This CDR3 contains 13 residues. From germline, CDR1 is MNHEY and CDR2 SMNVEV (reference sequence). The CDR3: CASSRDSPYEQYF. The CDR3 bases are TGTGCCAGCAGTCGGGACAGTCCCTACGAGCAGTACTTC.

The J gene is TRBJ2-7, the V gene TRBV19, with 7 bases matching TRBD1. CDR1 is LNHDA, CDR2 SQIVND, per germline (reference sequence). Trimming removed 1 base from V and 2 bases from J; junction bases left unmatched: 8. The CDR3 loop spans 16 amino acids. This chain's CDR3 is CASSIGLYRGAYEQYF. The CDR3 DNA reads TGTGCCAGTAGTATAGGGCTTTACAGGGGCGCCTACGAGCAGTACTTC. The variable domain in full, with the rest retrieved from reference TRBV19 and TRBJ2-7, is DGGITQSPKYLFRKEGQNVTLSCEQNLNHDAMYWYRQDPGQGLRLIYYSQIVNDFQKGDIAEGYSVSREKKESFPLTVTSAQKNPTAFYLCASSIGLYRGAYEQYFGPGTRLTVT.

The chain couples TRBV5-1 to TRBJ1-4, with 7 nucleotides matching TRBD1. CDR1 is SGHRS and CDR2 is YFSETQ in the germline V gene. Trimming removed 4 bases from V and 0 bases from J; junction bases left unmatched: 0. The CDR3 sequence is 14 residues long. Here the CDR3 reads CASSQGATNEKLFF. CDR3 in DNA: TGCGCCAGCAGCCAGGGGGCAACTAATGAAAAACTGTTTTTT.

This clone was picked up a small number of times. One junction end does not reproduce the germline sequence, and a read error may be involved. The same CDR3 can be traced to other DNA sequences in this sample. The rearrangement joins TRBV29-1 to TRBJ1-1; D is uncertain. Germline V gives CDR1 SQVTM, CDR2 ANQGSEA. This CDR3 region has 13 residues. CDR3: CSVEGRLNTEAFF. The DNA for the CDR3 is TGCAGCGTGGAAGGACGGCTGAACACTGAAGCTTTCTTT.

The V and J genes are TRBV10-3 and TRBJ2-5, with 14 bases fitting TRBD2. The CDR3 sequence is 18 residues long. The trim removed 2 bases at V and 1 base at J, leaving 6 bases unmatched. Germline loops: CDR1 ENHRY, CDR2 SYGVKD. The CDR3 DNA sequence: TGTGCCATCAGTGAGCCACCGGGACTAGCGGGGGTCCAAGAGACCCAGTACTTC. The encoded protein is CAISEPPGLAGVQETQYF.

V gene TRBV7-9 combines with J gene TRBJ2-7; D call uncertain. Trimming stripped 5 bases from V and 0 bases from J, with 8 bases between. Germline V gene data show CDR1 as SEHNR and CDR2 as FQNEAQ (reference sequence). The CDR3 loop spans 13 amino acids. The CDR3 DNA sequence: TGTGCCAGCAGCGGAGAAAGCTCCTACGAGCAGTACTTC. This gives the protein CASSGESSYEQYF.

The chain carries TRBV4-2 and TRBJ2-1; 12 nucleotides align to TRBD2. Germline-derived CDR1 and CDR2 are LGHNA and YNFKEQ. Trimming took 4 bases from V and 2 from J; bases not matched to a gene: 3. The CDR3 spans 16 residues. CDR3 coding DNA: TGTGCCAGCAGCCCGCTAGCGGGGGGGACCTACAATGAGCAGTTCTTC. This sequence encodes CASSPLAGGTYNEQFF.

The chain uses TRBV4-1 and TRBJ1-4; D remains unclear. The germline V gene has CDR1 MGHRA and CDR2 YSYEKL. The CDR3 is made up of 14 amino acids. The germline V and J ends were trimmed by 3 bases and 8 bases, with 13 bases remaining between them. CDR3 protein: CASSHAPKGEKLFF. For the CDR3, the DNA is TGCGCCAGCAGCCACGCACCAAAAGGGGAAAAACTGTTTTTT.

The genes are TRBV6-7 and TRBJ1-5, with 7 bases lining up with TRBD1. TRBV6-7 is marked as an open reading frame, function uncertain. This CDR3 is built from 15 residues. J gave up 4 bases and V 6 bases, and 9 bases lay outside the gene matches. The CDR3 coding sequence is TGTGCCAGCAGGTTGAGGAGGGGGCGGAATCAGCCCCAGCATTTT. Protein: CASRLRRGRNQPQHF.

The J gene is TRBJ1-5, the V gene TRBV6-6, with TRBD1 matching 8 bases. The CDR3 totals 13 residues. Trimming at V came to 4 bases and at J to 9 bases, leaving 5 bases not matched to a gene. Germline V CDR1 and CDR2: MNHNY, SVGAGI (reference sequence). CDR3 in DNA: TGTGCCAGCAGTTTGACAGGGGCAGGGCCCCAGCATTTT. Encoded protein: CASSLTGAGPQHF.

The V gene is TRBV3-1 (or the pseudogene TRBV3-2), the J gene TRBJ2-1, with 7 bases matching TRBD1. Trimming at V came to 2 bases and at J to 3 bases, leaving 4 bases not matched to a gene. CDR1 and CDR2 (germline): LGHDT, YNNKEL (reference sequence). The CDR3 contains 15 residues. DNA for the CDR3: TGTGCCAGCAGCCAAACAGGGGTTGGCTACAATGAGCAGTTCTTC. Translation gives CASSQTGVGYNEQFF.

This clone has just one count. The chain combines TRBV5-1 with TRBJ2-3; D may be TRBD1 (5 bases). V lost 2 bases to trimming and J lost 6 bases, with 13 bases between them. The CDR3 runs 14 residues. Germline-derived CDR1 and CDR2 are SGHRS and YFSETQ. CDR3 DNA: TGCGCCAGCAGCTTTAGACAGTTAATGGATACGCAGTATTTT. Translation gives CASSFRQLMDTQYF.

This clone showed up just once. The chain combines TRBV25-1 with TRBJ2-2, with 7 bases matching TRBD2. The V segment lost 3 bases and the J segment 10 bases; nucleotides outside the gene matches: 5. From germline, CDR1 is MGHDK and CDR2 SYGVNS. This CDR3 contains 13 residues. This CDR3 is CASSDLRGMELFF. The CDR3 bases are TGTGCCAGCAGTGACTTGCGGGGGATGGAGCTGTTTTTT. Variable domain in full (rest from reference TRBV25-1 and TRBJ2-2): EADIYQTPRYLVIGTGKKITLECSQTMGHDKMYWYQQDPGMELHLIHYSYGVNSTEKGDLSSESTVSRIRTEHFPLTLESARPSHTSQYLCASSDLRGMELFFGEGSRLTVL.

V is TRBV7-9 and J is TRBJ2-5; D is possibly TRBD1 (6 bases). The V gene lost 4 bases and the J gene lost 2 bases, with 11 bases spanning the gap. This CDR3 has 14 residues. CDR1 SEHNR and CDR2 FQNEAQ come from the germline V gene (reference sequence). CDR3 sequence reads: CASSSGTPQETQYF. In nucleotides, the CDR3 is TGTGCCAGCAGCTCCGGGACACCACAAGAGACCCAGTACTTC.

With regard to this clone: The sample contains more than one DNA sequence encoding this CDR3. The chain combines TRBV7-9 with TRBJ1-1, with 8 bases aligning to TRBD1. Germline CDR1 SEHNR, CDR2 FQNEAQ (reference sequence). The CDR3 has 15 amino acids. J lost 0 bases, V lost 5 bases, and 5 bases had no gene match. CDR3 region: CASSPGQGMNTEAFF. In DNA, the CDR3 is TGTGCCAGCAGCCCCGGACAGGGAATGAACACTGAAGCTTTCTTT. Combining the CDR3 with reference TRBV7-9 and TRBJ1-1 gives the whole variable domain DTGVSQNPRHKITKRGQNVTFRCDPISEHNRLYWYRQTLGQGPEFLTYFQNEAQLEKSRLLSDRFSAERPKGSFSTLEIQRTEQGDSAMYLCASSPGQGMNTEAFFGQGTRLTVV.